The 11 T cell receptor beta chains below all came from one sample that was sequenced in a study of T cells in Graves' hyperthyroidism and ophthalmopathy. TCR beta CDR3 regions were amplified from RNA transcripts. Using the HTBI primer set, a first-round RT-PCR was run on the TCR CDR3. In TCRdb, the multiplex PCR reads were re-called with MiXCR into one record per CDR3 protein. Of approximately 410,000 distinct CDR3 sequences listed, 14% to 15% were seen once; the top ten hold roughly 13%. Sequences were obtained from blood. The receptors originated from a man in his late teens or twenties with Graves' ophthalmopathy.

Concerning this clonotype: At one boundary the junction diverges from the germline segment, which might be a read error. The V call is TRBV11-2, the J call TRBJ2-5; D not resolved. The germline V gene has CDR1 SGHAT and CDR2 FQNNGV. This CDR3 region has 16 residues. The CDR3 DNA follows: TGCGCCAGCAGCCAAGTCGCGAGAGACCCTCAAGAGACCCAGTACTTC. This sequence encodes CASSQVARDPQETQYF.

The chain uses TRBV7-2 and TRBJ2-1; unclear D gene. Germline V gene lookup returns CDR1 SGHTA and CDR2 FQGNSA. CDR3 length: 11 residues. Trimming cost V 5 bases and J 13 bases, with 12 bases left between them. CDR3 region: CASSAQETQFF. CDR3 bases: TGTGCCAGCAGCGCGCAAGAGACCCAGTTCTTC.

The gene calls are TRBV20-1 and TRBJ2-2; D is undetermined. The CDR3 is 13 residues long. Germline V gene data show CDR1 as DFQATT and CDR2 as SNEGSKA (reference sequence). V gave up 2 bases and J gave up 2 bases, with 6 bases separating them. CDR3 sequence: CSARTINTGELFF. The CDR3 region has the DNA TGCAGTGCTAGAACCATAAACACCGGGGAGCTGTTTTTT.

The sample holds many counts of this clonotype. This chain uses TRBV5-1 with TRBJ2-1; TRBD2 matches at 11 bases. Unmatched junction bases numbered 11, after V lost 0 bases and J lost 6 bases. From germline, CDR1 is SGHRS and CDR2 YFSETQ. The CDR3 runs 18 residues. CDR3 sequence: CASSLVYLAGGPSNEQFF. CDR3 DNA: TGCGCCAGCAGCTTGGTATACTTAGCGGGGGGGCCGAGCAATGAGCAGTTCTTC.

This clonotype has just a few counts. V usage is TRBV4-2 and J usage is TRBJ2-1, with 9 bases aligning to TRBD2. The V gene end was trimmed by 0 bases and the J gene end by 0 bases; junction bases not matched to a gene: 0. CDR3 size: 16 residues. Germline V gene lookup returns CDR1 LGHNA and CDR2 YNFKEQ. CDR3 loop: CASSQDSGSSYNEQFF. DNA of the CDR3: TGTGCCAGCAGCCAAGATAGCGGGAGCTCCTACAATGAGCAGTTCTTC.

This clonotype came up many times. The gene calls are TRBV20-1 and TRBJ2-1; 7 bases fit TRBD1. Per the germline V gene, CDR1 is DFQATT and CDR2 is SNEGSKA (reference sequence). This CDR3 has 14 amino acids. V shed 6 bases, J shed 2 bases, and the junction held 7 bases outside the gene matches. CDR3 sequence: CSAQTGQTYNEQFF. The CDR3 coding sequence is TGCAGTGCGCAGACAGGGCAGACCTACAATGAGCAGTTCTTC.

This clonotype was picked up many times. The rearrangement links TRBV9 to TRBJ2-5; no reliable D call. Germline CDR1 and CDR2: SGDLS and YYNGEE. Deletions cut 0 bases from V and 13 bases from J, with 10 bases between. This CDR3 region has 11 residues. The CDR3, as DNA: TGTGCCAGCAGCGTAGGGGCACGTAGGTACTTC. This encodes CASSVGARRYF. Filled out from reference TRBV9 and TRBJ2-5, the complete variable domain reads DSGVTQTPKHLITATGQRVTLRCSPRSGDLSVYWYQQSLDQGLQFLIQYYNGEERAKGNILERFSAQQFPDLHSELNLSSLELGDSALYFCASSVGARRYFGPGTRLLVL.

This clonotype occurred a few times. V gene TRBV6-1 combines with J gene TRBJ2-5, with a possible D match to TRBD1 (6 bases). There are 14 residues in the CDR3. Germline CDR1 and CDR2: MNHNS and SASEGT. Between the trimmed V and J ends, which lost 2 bases and 5 bases, there was a span of 12 bases. CDR3 in DNA: TGTGCCAGCAGTGAACAAGGGGGAGCGGAGACCCAGTACTTC. Encoded protein: CASSEQGGAETQYF.

V is TRBV18 and J is TRBJ1-3, with TRBD1 as a possible D gene (6 bases). Germline CDR1 KGHSH, CDR2 LQKENI. This CDR3 region has 15 residues. The V and J ends lost 0 bases and 5 bases respectively, with 11 bases between them. The CDR3 nucleotides are TGTGCCAGCTCACCACCTGGGACACGGAGAAACACCATATATTTT. This sequence encodes CASSPPGTRRNTIYF.

As to this clonotype: A much bigger clone sits one base away, suggesting this may be a read error. The genes are TRBV12-3 or TRBV12-4 and TRBJ2-7; 9 bases line up with TRBD2. V gave up 6 bases and J gave up 6 bases; unmatched junction bases: 6. This CDR3 contains 13 residues. The CDR3, as DNA: TGTGCCAGCAGGACGGGACTAGCAGTCGAGCAGTACTTC. It is translated as CASRTGLAVEQYF.

This rearrangement joins TRBV18 to TRBJ2-5; 10 nucleotides match TRBD2. The CDR3 sequence is 14 residues long. The V segment lost 4 bases and the J segment 6 bases; nucleotides outside the gene matches: 5. Germline V gene sequence: CDR1 KGHSH, CDR2 LQKENI. CDR3 sequence reads: CASSLPSGRKTQYF. Here the CDR3 DNA reads TGTGCCAGCTCACTCCCTAGCGGGAGAAAGACCCAGTACTTC.